These 16 T cell receptor beta chains were all obtained from the same sample, sequenced in a study of blood T cell repertoires in COVID-19. Sequencing used immunoSEQ multiplex PCR; TCRdb keeps in-frame clones, though not all of them. The sample consists of roughly 150,000 clones, around 87% of them appearing once. Material for sequencing was peripheral blood. The receptors here all came from an elderly woman with COVID-19, enrolled during active disease.

The J gene is TRBJ2-3, the V gene TRBV4-3; D might be TRBD2 (6 bases). The germline V gene has CDR1 LGHNA and CDR2 YSLEER. The length of the CDR3 is 15 residues. Trimming took off 0 bases at V and 1 base at J, with 8 bases between the two ends. CDR3 bases: TGCGCCAGCAGCCAAGATCAGCGGGGCACAGATACGCAGTATTTT. Translation gives CASSQDQRGTDTQYF.

The V call is TRBV7-3, the J call TRBJ2-1; 9 bases agree with TRBD2. The CDR3 runs 15 residues. With 3 bases clipped from V and 5 bases from J, the junction kept 5 bases outside the gene matches. CDR1 and CDR2 (germline): SGHTA, FQGTGA. CDR3 region: CASSFSGRVDNEQFF. The DNA for the CDR3 is TGTGCCAGCAGCTTTAGCGGGAGAGTCGACAATGAGCAGTTCTTC.

This clone appeared a few times. At the DNA level, this CDR3 is encoded by other sequences in the same sample as well. The gene calls are TRBV18 and TRBJ1-2; TRBD1 matches at 8 bases. The germline gives CDR1 KGHSH, CDR2 LQKENI. CDR3 length: 12 residues. The ends lost 3 bases at V and 6 bases at J; junction bases unmatched: 0. DNA of the CDR3: TGTGCCAGCTCACCGACAGGGGATGGCTACACCTTC. Translating gives CASSPTGDGYTF.

The chain recombines TRBV6-5 with TRBJ2-4; D possibly corresponds to TRBD2 (6 bases). The CDR3 contains 13 residues. Germline loops: CDR1 MNHEY, CDR2 SVGAGI. Trimming removed 6 bases from V and 15 bases from J, with 21 bases in between. In DNA form, the CDR3 reads TGTGCCAGCAGCCCCCGGACCCACGGGAGTGGGTACTTC. Amino acids: CASSPRTHGSGYF.

This clone appeared once. V usage is TRBV3-1 (or the pseudogene TRBV3-2) and J usage is TRBJ1-1; D gene uncertain. Germline-derived CDR1 and CDR2 are LGHDT and YNNKEL (reference sequence). CDR3 size: 14 residues. The ends were cut back, 6 bases at V and 1 base at J, with 12 bases in the middle. CDR3 amino acids: CASSLEAGNTEAFF. The CDR3 bases are TGTGCCAGCAGTCTTGAGGCGGGGAACACTGAAGCTTTCTTT.

This chain joins TRBV3-1 (or the pseudogene TRBV3-2) and TRBJ2-1, with TRBD2 matching over 7 bases. The CDR3 runs 16 residues. The V gene end was trimmed by 6 bases and the J gene end by 0 bases; junction bases not matched to a gene: 8. The V gene's germline CDR1 is LGHDT and CDR2 YNNKEL (reference sequence). CDR3 DNA: TGTGCCAGCAGTCATTGGGGGGAGGGCTCCTACAATGAGCAGTTCTTC. This sequence encodes CASSHWGEGSYNEQFF.

The genes are TRBV19 and TRBJ1-6; the D gene is possibly TRBD1 (6 bases). The CDR3 has 15 residues. Per the germline V gene, CDR1 is LNHDA and CDR2 is SQIVND (reference sequence). Trimming shortened V by 5 bases and J by 5 bases, and 13 bases separated the two germline ends. CDR3 region: CASSPGEINNSPLHF. For the CDR3, the DNA is TGTGCCAGTAGTCCAGGGGAGATCAATAATTCACCCCTCCACTTT.

This clone occurred a few times. The CDR3, as DNA: TGTGCCAGCAGCTCTGGGACTAGAGGACCCTACGAGCAGTACTTC. This sequence encodes CASSSGTRGPYEQYF. The rearrangement joins TRBV5-4 to TRBJ2-7; 8 nucleotides agree with TRBD2. The ends lost 3 bases at V and 2 bases at J; junction bases unmatched: 7. Germline values: CDR1 SGHNT, CDR2 YYREEE (reference sequence). The CDR3 loop spans 15 amino acids.

The rearrangement uses TRBV7-9 and TRBJ1-2; D is possibly TRBD1 (6 bases). This CDR3 has 13 amino acids. V was trimmed by 5 bases and J by 10 bases, leaving 17 bases between them. Germline lookup yields CDR1 SEHNR and CDR2 FQNEAQ (reference sequence). CDR3 DNA sequence: TGTGCCAGCAGCCCTATCGGGACAAGATCCTACACCTTC. Its protein product is CASSPIGTRSYTF.

The J gene is TRBJ1-5, the V gene TRBV6-2 or TRBV6-3, with D possibly TRBD1 on 6 matching bases. Looked up from germline, CDR1 is MNHEY and CDR2 is SVGEGT. V was shortened by 6 bases and J by 3 bases, with 12 bases between the two germline ends. This CDR3 is built from 14 residues. CDR3 residues: CASSPDRNNQPQHF. The CDR3 DNA sequence: TGTGCCAGCAGCCCTGACAGGAACAATCAGCCCCAGCATTTT.

The chain couples TRBV6-5 to TRBJ2-5, with TRBD1 identical over 12 bases. The V gene end was trimmed by 6 bases and the J gene end by 5 bases; junction bases not matched to a gene: 4. This CDR3 region has 14 residues. Germline CDR1 and CDR2: MNHEY and SVGAGI. The CDR3 reads CASRGQGARETQYF. CDR3 in DNA: TGTGCCAGCAGGGGACAGGGGGCACGGGAGACCCAGTACTTC.

In DNA, the CDR3 is TGTGCCAGCAGCCCCCGTGGTAGCGTCTACGAGCAGTACTTC. Protein product: CASSPRGSVYEQYF. The chain recombines TRBV3-1 (or the pseudogene TRBV3-2) with TRBJ2-7, with D possibly being TRBD2 (5 bases). Deletions cut 4 bases from V and 3 bases from J, with 13 bases between. CDR3 length equals 14 residues. Germline CDR1 is LGHDT and CDR2 is YNNKEL (reference sequence).

The chain recombines TRBV28 with TRBJ2-5, with D perhaps TRBD1 (6 bases). This CDR3 contains 15 residues. The V and J ends lost 2 bases and 5 bases respectively, with 15 bases between them. Germline CDR1 and CDR2: MDHEN and SYDVKM. CDR3 sequence: CASSLGQGLVETQYF. The CDR3 nucleotides are TGTGCCAGCAGTTTAGGGCAGGGGCTCGTGGAGACCCAGTACTTC. The entire variable domain, with the rest obtained from reference TRBV28 and TRBJ2-5, is as follows: DVKVTQSSRYLVKRTGEKVFLECVQDMDHENMFWYRQDPGLGLRLIYFSYDVKMKEKGDIPEGYSVSREKKERFSLILESASTNQTSMYLCASSLGQGLVETQYFGPGTRLLVL.

The chain uses TRBV5-1 and TRBJ2-3, with 13 bases lining up with TRBD2. Unmatched junction bases numbered 6, after V lost 4 bases and J lost 4 bases. The CDR3 runs to 16 residues. CDR1 and CDR2 from the germline V gene are SGHRS and YFSETQ. In nucleotides, the CDR3 is TGCGCCAGCAGCCCTGGACTAGCGGGAGCAGCAGATACGCAGTATTTT. Its protein product is CASSPGLAGAADTQYF. Using reference TRBV5-1 and TRBJ2-3 for the parts outside the CDR3, the full variable domain is KAGVTQTPRYLIKTRGQQVTLSCSPISGHRSVSWYQQTPGQGLQFLFEYFSETQRNKGNFPGRFSGRQFSNSRSEMNVSTLELGDSALYLCASSPGLAGAADTQYFGPGTRLTVL.

This chain joins TRBV6-5 and TRBJ2-1, with TRBD2 identical over 9 bases. Trimming took 4 bases from V and 0 from J; bases not matched to a gene: 4. Germline V gene sequence: CDR1 MNHEY, CDR2 SVGAGI. The CDR3 consists of 16 residues. CDR3 protein: CASSSSGVSSYNEQFF. The CDR3 DNA reads TGTGCCAGCAGTTCTAGCGGGGTTAGCTCCTACAATGAGCAGTTCTTC.

Points on this clone: A read error may produce the germline difference seen at one junction end. The chain has TRBV6-6 and TRBJ2-7, with 9 bases matching TRBD2. This CDR3 has 13 residues. CDR1 is MNHNY, CDR2 SVGAGI, per germline (reference sequence). This CDR3 is CASIAGVSHEQYF. CDR3 nucleotides: TGTGCCAGCATAGCGGGAGTCTCCCACGAGCAGTACTTC.